This T cell receptor beta chain came from a study of blood T cell repertoires in COVID-19. Study-level background: Samples representing acute and convalescent COVID-19 were sourced from the United States, Italy and Spain. From T cells, B-cell-depleted T cells, or PBMCs came the material, which was cDNA or gDNA.

Original processing methods: How many nucleated cells were present was estimated from reference gene primer amplification. Using immunoSEQ multiplex PCR, the repertoire was profiled, and TCRdb retains in-frame clones only, with some absent. V, J and clone size were drawn from that table, and D and trimming were deduced from the DNA. The sample has about 59,000 clones, roughly 87% seen once. Trimming pared 1 base from V and 6 bases from J, leaving 12 bases between. The V gene's germline CDR1 is SGHTA and CDR2 FQGTGA. The length of the CDR3 is 14 residues. The specimen was peripheral blood. V gene TRBV7-3 combines with J gene TRBJ1-2; D not certain. This receptor was taken from a man older than 75 in a cohort sampled during active COVID-19. The CDR3 DNA follows: TGTGCCAGCAGCTTAAATGGTCGGGGAGATGGCTACACCTTC. Protein: CASSLNGRGDGYTF.